This T cell receptor (beta chain) was identified in a study of molecular identifiers for immune sequencing clone quantification. TCRdb re-derived calls from the PCR reads in MiXCR, one entry per CDR3 protein. The table records approximately 59,000 distinct CDR3 sequences, around a sixth of them present only once. The CDR3 runs 13 residues. Trimming cost V 0 bases and J 5 bases, with 7 bases left between them. Germline V gene lookup returns CDR1 KGHDR and CDR2 SFDVKD. Ten or more counts support this clonotype. This chain links TRBV24-1 with TRBJ2-7; no firm D call. This clonotype was obtained from a human donor in good health. Some libraries in this study had Jurkat cell RNA spiked in. Sequencing input: naive CD8+ T cells from blood, with Jurkat cell RNA spiked in. Subset here: FACS-sorted CD8+CD4-CCR7+CD45RA+ naive T cells. In DNA, the CDR3 is TGTGCCACCAGTGATTTGGAAGGGAACGAGCAGTACTTC. Protein sequence: CATSDLEGNEQYF.